This TCR beta chain was recovered during a study of CD8 T cells in Susac syndrome. Random hexamers were used to reverse transcribe 0.5 to 1 ug of RNA. Amplification of TCR beta CDR3 across 54 Vbeta and 13 Jbeta was performed with immunoSEQ multiplex PCR. MiXCR, run by TCRdb on the immunoSEQ multiplex PCR reads, gives a single entry per CDR3 protein. Altogether about 140,000 distinct CDR3 sequences are present, roughly 94% being singletons, with the ten largest covering 0.075% to 0.1%. The CDR3 is made up of 15 amino acids. Trimming took 5 bases from V and 2 from J, leaving 15 bases between them. The germline CDR1 and CDR2 sequences are SNHLY and FYNNEI. Peripheral blood CD8+ and CD4+ T cells were profiled by TCR beta sequencing. As controls, healthy donors matched for age and sex were used. While CD8+ and CD4+ T cells were isolated negatively, TEMRA cells were enriched by FACS. This clonotype was seen just once.

Sequenced sample: CD4+ T cells from PBMCs. The chain has TRBV2 and TRBJ1-2; D unclear. This TCR was recovered from a human donor in good health. The CDR3 protein is CASSRAPTANYGYTF. CDR3 sequence (DNA): TGTGCCAGCAGTCGGGCTCCCACCGCCAACTATGGCTACACCTTC.